This passage covers 6 T cell receptor beta chains from one sample sequenced in a study of technical replicates of blood from a handful of donors (dated by TCRdb to the late 2010s). The library relied on the immunoSEQ multiplex PCR assay. The source is immuneACCESS, and TCRdb retained only in-frame sequences with V and J called. Part of the clones is not carried over; for the studies checked, unresolved V genes explain less than half of this, and the remainder is unexplained. The sample has some 80,000 clones on record, just over 95% of them singletons. The ten largest clonotypes hold about 0.31% of the sample. Sequenced sample: T cells isolated from PBMCs. The receptors derive from a human donor in good health.

This chain connects TRBV5-1 to TRBJ1-1, with TRBD1 matching over 8 bases. The CDR3 has 14 amino acids. The junction had 1 base not matched to a gene; V was cut back by 0 bases and J by 3 bases. Germline values: CDR1 SGHRS, CDR2 YFSETQ. The CDR3 nucleotides are TGCGCCAGCAGCTTGGGGACAGGGTACACTGAAGCTTTCTTT. This codes for CASSLGTGYTEAFF.

The rearrangement joins TRBV4-1 to TRBJ2-3; 9 bases map to TRBD2. The J segment lost 1 base and the V segment lost 0 bases, leaving 11 bases of the junction unmatched. Per the germline V gene, CDR1 is MGHRA and CDR2 is YSYEKL. The CDR3 covers 19 residues. The CDR3 DNA reads TGCGCCAGCAGCCAAGAAGTAGCGGGAGTAATCCGGCGCACAGATACGCAGTATTTT. The encoded protein is CASSQEVAGVIRRTDTQYF.

The chain carries TRBV28 and TRBJ2-7, with 7 bases that match TRBD1. This CDR3 is 13 amino acids long. The ends lost 6 bases at V and 1 base at J; junction bases unmatched: 3. CDR1 is MDHEN, CDR2 SYDVKM, per germline. The CDR3 spells CASSLQGSYEQYF. DNA for the CDR3: TGTGCCAGCAGCCTACAGGGGTCCTACGAGCAGTACTTC.

The chain couples TRBV29-1 to TRBJ2-2; TRBD2 aligns across 10 bases. The CDR3 has 14 amino acids. V lost 6 bases and J lost 2; bases outside the gene matches: 3. Germline V gene sequence: CDR1 SQVTM, CDR2 ANQGSEA. The CDR3 here is CSVLAGANTGELFF. DNA of the CDR3: TGCAGCGTCCTAGCGGGGGCTAACACCGGGGAGCTGTTTTTT.

This clone was seen a single time. This chain links TRBV9 with TRBJ2-5, with a weak D call TRBD1 (5 bases). V was clipped by 4 bases and J by 1 base, with 11 bases between them. From germline, CDR1 is SGDLS and CDR2 YYNGEE. The CDR3 runs to 14 residues. The CDR3 nucleotides read TGTGCCAGCAGCTCCCAGGGCAGCCAAGAGACCCAGTACTTC. This translates into CASSSQGSQETQYF.

This chain uses TRBV9 with TRBJ2-3; 13 bases are a match to TRBD2. The CDR3 totals 16 residues. V was pared by 2 bases and J by 4 bases, with 4 bases of the junction left unmatched. Germline CDR1 is SGDLS and CDR2 is YYNGEE. In DNA form, the CDR3 reads TGTGCCAGCAGCGTTGGGACTAGCGGGGTCCCAGATACGCAGTATTTT. Protein product: CASSVGTSGVPDTQYF.